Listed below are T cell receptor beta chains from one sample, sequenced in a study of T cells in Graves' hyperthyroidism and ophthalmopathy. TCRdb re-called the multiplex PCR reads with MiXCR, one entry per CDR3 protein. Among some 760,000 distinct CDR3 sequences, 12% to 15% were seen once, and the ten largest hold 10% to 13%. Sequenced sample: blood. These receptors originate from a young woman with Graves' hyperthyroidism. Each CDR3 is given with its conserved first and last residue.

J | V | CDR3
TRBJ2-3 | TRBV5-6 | CASSYSVIREASTDTQYF
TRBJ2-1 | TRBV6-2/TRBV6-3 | CASSPMGQGAMFF
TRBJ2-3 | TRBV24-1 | CATKRGDTQYF
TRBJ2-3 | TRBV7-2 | CASSRLARLSTDTQYF
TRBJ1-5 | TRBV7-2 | CASSIDISLNQPQHF
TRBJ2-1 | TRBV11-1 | CASSLRGTGGLDEQFF
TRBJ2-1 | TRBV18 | CASSSKNNEQFF
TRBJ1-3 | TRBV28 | CASRNQGTGNTIYF
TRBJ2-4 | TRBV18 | CASSPPAGLSKNIQYF
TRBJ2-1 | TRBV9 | CASSVGDSYDNEQFF
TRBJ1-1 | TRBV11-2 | CASRPLRLNTEAFF
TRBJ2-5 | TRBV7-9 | CASSFGSPLETQYF
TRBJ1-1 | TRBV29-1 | CSVVGVLGNTEAFF
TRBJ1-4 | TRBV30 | CAWRGDLNEKLFF
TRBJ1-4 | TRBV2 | CASSDHRGVDEKLFF
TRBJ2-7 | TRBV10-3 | CAIRRDRSSYEQYF
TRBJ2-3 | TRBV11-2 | CASSSGVADTQYF
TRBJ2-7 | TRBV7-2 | CASSLAPSGRTLTWEQYF
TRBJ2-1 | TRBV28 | CASTPLAWDEQFF
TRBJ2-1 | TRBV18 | CASSPGTNEQFF
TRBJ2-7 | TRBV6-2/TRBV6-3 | CASSYDGSFSYEQYF
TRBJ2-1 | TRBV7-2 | CASSPGGTAYNEQFF
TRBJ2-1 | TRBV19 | CASSGSLINEQFF
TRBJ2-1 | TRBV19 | CASSIGTGLGYNEQFF
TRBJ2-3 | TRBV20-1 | CSVLEYLNGPASTDTQYF
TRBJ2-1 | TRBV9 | CASSPGDRGYNEQFF